Below are 27 T cell receptor beta chains sequenced from a single sample in a study of regulatory T cells in long-lasting Graves disease. Relying on iRepertoire HTBI primers and Arm-PCR of CDR3 regions, the team built TCR beta libraries. TCRdb analysed the multiplex PCR reads with MiXCR anew, one entry per CDR3 protein. The sample yields 400,000 to 450,000 distinct CDR3 sequences, about 20% seen once. Time point here: persistent/refractory GD, antithyroid drugs over 5 years with positive TRAb. Extracted RNA from PBMCs served as the source of the TCR library. The sample consisted of peripheral blood mononuclear cells (PBMCs), taken when the disease was refractory, from a patient treated with antithyroid drugs. These receptors were collected from a female donor with Graves disease.

At least ten counts were recorded for this clonotype. This chain connects TRBV7-2 to TRBJ2-5, with D unresolved. Trimming left V 2 bases short and J 2 bases short, with 9 bases between. Looked up from germline, CDR1 is SGHTA and CDR2 is FQGNSA. CDR3 size: 14 residues. CDR3 in amino acids: CASSLSSQQETQYF. The CDR3 nucleotides are TGTGCCAGCAGCTTATCTTCCCAGCAAGAGACCCAGTACTTC.

This clonotype was seen only a few times. The rearrangement links TRBV28 to TRBJ1-1; D may be TRBD1 (5 bases). Germline CDR1 and CDR2: MDHEN and SYDVKM. V lost 5 bases and J lost 10, with 11 bases in between. This CDR3 has 11 residues. DNA of the CDR3: TGTGCCAGCAGTCCCGGGACGACAGCTTTCTTT. It encodes CASSPGTTAFF.

The rearrangement links TRBV7-2 to TRBJ1-2; D is unresolved. Germline CDR1 reads SGHTA; CDR2 reads FQGNSA. The CDR3 sequence is 12 residues long. Trimming cost V 10 bases and J 1 base, with 10 bases left between them. The CDR3 bases are TGTGCCATCCGTGGGGTTAACTATGGCTACACCTTC. Protein product: CAIRGVNYGYTF.

The J gene is TRBJ2-7, the V gene TRBV19; 8 bases are shared with TRBD1. The CDR3 runs 14 residues. Trimming took 4 bases from V and 4 from J; bases not matched to a gene: 6. Germline V lookup: CDR1 LNHDA, CDR2 SQIVND (reference sequence). CDR3 loop: CASSKGQGLYEQYF. CDR3 bases: TGTGCCAGTAGTAAAGGACAGGGTCTTTACGAGCAGTACTTC.

This clonotype was seen at least ten times. The chain joins TRBV2 to TRBJ1-1; D not certain. CDR3 length: 13 residues. V was clipped by 3 bases and J by 1 base, with 6 bases between them. Germline V gene data show CDR1 as SNHLY and CDR2 as FYNNEI. CDR3: CASSDQPNTEAFF. The CDR3, as DNA: TGTGCCAGCAGTGACCAGCCGAACACTGAAGCTTTCTTT.

The V gene is TRBV6-5, the J gene TRBJ2-7, with 7 bases that match TRBD1. The CDR3 is 15 amino acids. Trimming took 1 base from V and 1 from J; bases not matched to a gene: 4. Germline-derived CDR1 and CDR2 are MNHEY and SVGAGI. The CDR3 loop is CASSYFAGGSYEQYF. In DNA form, the CDR3 reads TGTGCCAGCAGTTACTTTGCAGGGGGTTCCTACGAGCAGTACTTC.

This clonotype showed up just a few times. The chain's CDR3 is CASSPGTGGAEKLFF. CDR3 coding DNA: TGTGCCAGCAGCCCGGGGACAGGGGGTGCCGAAAAACTGTTTTTT. The chain links TRBV2 to TRBJ1-4, with TRBD1 matching over 11 bases. V gave up 6 bases and J gave up 8 bases; unmatched junction bases: 8. The germline V gene has CDR1 SNHLY and CDR2 FYNNEI. The CDR3 consists of 15 residues.

This clonotype has only a few counts. V and J are TRBV10-3 and TRBJ1-2; 11 nucleotides match TRBD1. Germline V CDR1 and CDR2: ENHRY, SYGVKD. The V segment lost 4 bases and the J segment 8 bases; nucleotides outside the gene matches: 6. This CDR3 spans 14 amino acids. CDR3 loop: CAISAQDRGRGYTF. DNA for the CDR3: TGTGCCATCAGTGCTCAGGACAGGGGGCGAGGCTACACCTTC.

J is TRBJ2-7 and V is TRBV28; D gene uncertain. The CDR3 contains 14 residues. The ends were cut back, 6 bases at V and 2 bases at J, with 14 bases in the middle. The V gene's germline CDR1 is MDHEN and CDR2 SYDVKM. This chain's CDR3 is CASRISRIPYEQYF. The CDR3 DNA is TGTGCCAGCAGGATCAGTCGGATTCCCTACGAGCAGTACTTC.

The CDR3 sequence: CASSLAAAAGGFNEQYF. The CDR3 region has the DNA TGTGCCAGCAGCTTAGCTGCGGCTGCGGGAGGTTTCAACGAGCAGTACTTC. The chain links TRBV7-2 to TRBJ2-7; the match to TRBD2 covers 8 bases. The CDR3 spans 17 residues. The ends lost 0 bases at V and 5 bases at J; junction bases unmatched: 12. Germline CDR1 is SGHTA and CDR2 is FQGNSA.

This clonotype was detected many times. The chain joins TRBV30 to TRBJ1-2, with TRBD1 identical over 7 bases. The CDR3 is 12 amino acids. CDR1 is GTSNPN and CDR2 is SVGIG in the germline V gene (reference sequence). Trimming took 5 bases from V and 7 from J; bases not matched to a gene: 7. DNA for the CDR3: TGTGCCTGGGGACAGGTCAGGGGTGGCTACACCTTC. This gives the protein CAWGQVRGGYTF.

This clonotype was seen at least ten times. V is TRBV24-1 and J is TRBJ1-5; D is uncertain. Germline V CDR1 and CDR2: KGHDR, SFDVKD. The CDR3 covers 16 residues. V lost 3 bases, J lost 3 bases, and 14 bases lay in between. CDR3 region: CATSDRRISHNQPQHF. The CDR3 bases are TGTGCCACCAGTGATCGCAGGATCTCCCACAATCAGCCCCAGCATTTT.

This clonotype was recorded a few times. This chain joins TRBV20-1 and TRBJ1-2; D gene unclear. Germline CDR1 DFQATT, CDR2 SNEGSKA (reference sequence). V was trimmed by 0 bases and J by 8 bases, leaving 13 bases between them. CDR3 length equals 13 residues. The CDR3 region has the DNA TGCAGTGCTAGAGATGAGACCCAAGGAGGCTACACCTTC. Residues: CSARDETQGGYTF.

The CDR3 DNA reads as TGTGCCACCAGTGATTCCCGGGACAGGGGACGTATTGGTAAAAACATTCAGTACTTC. It codes for CATSDSRDRGRIGKNIQYF. This chain uses TRBV24-1 with TRBJ2-4, with 10 bases that match TRBD1. This CDR3 region has 19 residues. Germline V gives CDR1 KGHDR, CDR2 SFDVKD. V lost 2 bases and J lost 4; bases outside the gene matches: 13.

The chain combines TRBV24-1 with TRBJ2-5, with TRBD2 as a possible D gene (6 bases). The CDR3 spans 18 residues. The germline CDR1 and CDR2 sequences are KGHDR and SFDVKD. V shed 2 bases and J shed 5 bases, with 23 bases lying between them. CDR3 loop: CATSDSRGLAAGGETQYF. CDR3 bases: TGTGCCACCAGTGATTCCCGGGGTCTAGCTGCAGGAGGGGAGACCCAGTACTTC.

V is TRBV7-9 and J is TRBJ2-7; 8 nucleotides line up with TRBD1. Germline V gene sequence: CDR1 SEHNR, CDR2 FQNEAQ (reference sequence). Trimming removed 4 bases from V and 4 bases from J; junction bases left unmatched: 6. CDR3 length equals 14 residues. CDR3: CASSWTGTRYEQYF. DNA for the CDR3: TGTGCCAGCAGCTGGACAGGGACGCGGTACGAGCAGTACTTC.

The V and J genes are TRBV12-3 or TRBV12-4 and TRBJ2-1; 8 bases are shared with TRBD2. Losses at the gene ends were 0 bases for V and 5 bases for J; bases not matched to a gene: 9. The CDR3 is made up of 17 amino acids. The CDR3 loop is CASSLASLAGPNNEQFF. The CDR3 DNA is TGTGCCAGCAGTTTAGCGTCCCTAGCGGGCCCCAACAATGAGCAGTTCTTC.

The chain combines TRBV18 with TRBJ2-7; TRBD1 aligns across 7 bases. The CDR3 extends over 15 amino acids. The V gene end was trimmed by 4 bases and the J gene end by 3 bases; junction bases not matched to a gene: 9. Germline assignment: CDR1 KGHSH and CDR2 LQKENI. For the CDR3, the DNA is TGTGCCAGCTCACGAGATGCCGGGACAGACTACGAGCAGTACTTC. It yields the protein CASSRDAGTDYEQYF.

This clonotype showed up just a few times. This rearrangement joins TRBV20-1 to TRBJ2-7, with 10 bases that match TRBD1. Germline CDR1 DFQATT, CDR2 SNEGSKA (reference sequence). The CDR3 loop spans 12 amino acids. The V segment lost 8 bases and the J segment 4 bases; nucleotides outside the gene matches: 5. The CDR3 region is CSTGQGEYEQYF. CDR3 nucleotides: TGCAGTACAGGACAGGGGGAATACGAGCAGTACTTC.

The V call is TRBV7-8, the J call TRBJ1-1, with D perhaps matching TRBD1 (5 bases). The CDR3 runs to 15 residues. The ends were cut back, 1 base at V and 4 bases at J, with 13 bases in the middle. Germline values: CDR1 SGHVS, CDR2 FQNEAQ. In DNA, the CDR3 is TGTGCCAGCAGCTTAGAATTAAGGGGAAGCACTGAAGCTTTCTTT. Its translation: CASSLELRGSTEAFF.

This clonotype turned up a few times. V is TRBV5-5 and J is TRBJ2-5; 10 bases are shared with TRBD2. The CDR3 length is 15 residues. With 2 bases clipped from V and 1 base from J, the junction kept 2 bases outside the gene matches. Germline CDR1 SGHKS, CDR2 YYEKEE (reference sequence). CDR3 DNA sequence: TGTGCCAGCAGCTTCGGGACTAGCGTCCAAGAGACCCAGTACTTC. It codes for CASSFGTSVQETQYF.

This clonotype was detected only a few times. V is TRBV6-2 or TRBV6-3 and J is TRBJ2-7; 13 positions match TRBD2. Germline values: CDR1 MNHEY, CDR2 SVGEGT. The CDR3 extends over 17 amino acids. The junction had 11 bases not matched to a gene; V was cut back by 6 bases and J by 3 bases. In DNA, the CDR3 is TGTGCCAGCAGAAAACTAGCGGGAGGGATCTATTACTACGAGCAGTACTTC. It translates to CASRKLAGGIYYYEQYF.

Many counts were recorded for this clonotype. This chain connects TRBV7-8 to TRBJ2-5; 8 bases agree with TRBD2. The length of the CDR3 is 15 residues. Germline V lookup: CDR1 SGHVS, CDR2 FQNEAQ. V was clipped by 0 bases and J by 6 bases; unmatched bases: 6. CDR3: CASSLATGGPKTQYF. The CDR3 nucleotides read TGTGCCAGCAGCTTAGCGACGGGAGGGCCGAAGACCCAGTACTTC.

Remarks on this clonotype: A much larger clone sits a single nucleotide away, making a read error possible. The rearrangement links TRBV7-9 to TRBJ1-2; 7 positions match TRBD1. The CDR3 covers 17 residues. Germline V gene lookup returns CDR1 SEHNR and CDR2 FQNEAQ (reference sequence). Germline trimming cut 5 bases from V and 2 bases from J; bases unmatched to any gene: 14. In nucleotides, the CDR3 is TGTGCCAGCAGCCGTGGGACAGAGACAAGGCCCAACTATGGCTACACCTTC. It codes for CASSRGTETRPNYGYTF.

This clonotype was recorded many times. The chain has TRBV28 and TRBJ1-3, with D uncertain. V shed 10 bases and J shed 2 bases, with 27 bases lying between them. Germline-derived CDR1 and CDR2 are MDHEN and SYDVKM. The length of the CDR3 is 18 residues. CDR3: CATTAAPLGRVAGNTIYF. CDR3 in DNA: TGTGCCACGACCGCGGCCCCTCTAGGACGGGTGGCTGGAAACACCATATATTTT.

At least ten counts were recorded for this clonotype. V usage is TRBV6-1 and J usage is TRBJ1-4; 7 bases line up with TRBD1. The V segment lost 6 bases and the J segment 7 bases; nucleotides outside the gene matches: 5. Looked up from germline, CDR1 is MNHNS and CDR2 is SASEGT. CDR3 length: 13 residues. CDR3 nucleotides: TGTGCCAGCAGAGCCAGGGGGGCTGAAAAACTGTTTTTT. As protein: CASRARGAEKLFF.

This clonotype has ten or more counts. V and J are TRBV12-3 or TRBV12-4 and TRBJ2-5, with D tentatively TRBD1 or TRBD2 (5 bases each). The CDR3 consists of 16 residues. Trimming left V 1 base short and J 9 bases short, with 21 bases between. CDR3 loop: CASSLGTGRMIGAQYF. CDR3 bases: TGTGCCAGCAGTTTAGGTACGGGACGGATGATCGGTGCCCAGTACTTC.